The 12 T cell receptor beta chains below come from one sample, sequenced in a study of blood T cells in healthy people across ages. PCR was performed a second time for about 7 to 11 cycles using a sample-barcoded 5' primer and a J-beta primer mix. TCRdb analysed the 5' RACE reads with MiXCR anew, one entry per CDR3 protein. The repertoire holds approximately 810,000 distinct CDR3 sequences, with around 36% as singletons. The sample consisted of blood. These receptor sequences come from a young man in good health.

This clonotype occurred many times. This sequence joins TRBV29-1 and TRBJ2-3; 12 nucleotides align to TRBD1. V was clipped by 3 bases and J by 4 bases; unmatched bases: 5. Germline CDR1 and CDR2: SQVTM and ANQGSEA. The CDR3 contains 15 residues. In DNA form, the CDR3 reads TGCAGCGTTGACGAGGGGACAGGGGGCGCAGATACGCAGTATTTT. It yields the protein CSVDEGTGGADTQYF.

At least ten counts were recorded for this clonotype. The CDR3 loop is CSAAGQTQETQYF. CDR3 nucleotide sequence: TGCAGTGCCGCGGGACAAACCCAAGAGACCCAGTACTTC. The rearrangement uses TRBV20-1 and TRBJ2-5; D possibly matches TRBD1 or TRBD2 (6 bases each). Germline V gene sequence: CDR1 DFQATT, CDR2 SNEGSKA (reference sequence). The length of the CDR3 is 13 residues. V was trimmed by 6 bases and J by 1 base, leaving 12 bases between them.

There are a few counts of this clonotype. This chain's CDR3 is CASSGRSYNEQFF. CDR3 coding DNA: TGTGCCAGCAGCGGACGGTCCTACAATGAGCAGTTCTTC. This chain joins TRBV6-5 and TRBJ2-1; D gene unclear. The CDR3 is 13 amino acids. Germline V gene data show CDR1 as MNHEY and CDR2 as SVGAGI. The germline V and J ends were trimmed by 6 bases and 1 base, with 7 bases remaining between them.

This clonotype was detected many times. V is TRBV20-1 and J is TRBJ2-3, with TRBD2 matching over 8 bases. The J segment lost 4 bases and the V segment lost 3 bases, leaving 0 bases of the junction unmatched. The germline V gene has CDR1 DFQATT and CDR2 SNEGSKA (reference sequence). This CDR3 is 12 amino acids long. The CDR3 bases are TGCAGTGCTAGGCGGGGGGCAGATACGCAGTATTTT. It specifies CSARRGADTQYF.

This clonotype appeared once. The rearrangement links TRBV12-3 or TRBV12-4 to TRBJ1-6; the D is unclear. The V gene lost 4 bases and the J gene lost 6 bases, with 7 bases spanning the gap. CDR3 length equals 13 residues. The CDR3 nucleotides are TGTGCCAGCAGTTCCAGATTTAATTCACCCCTCCACTTT. It encodes CASSSRFNSPLHF.

V gene TRBV2 combines with J gene TRBJ2-5; TRBD2 aligns across 7 bases. V lost 6 bases and J lost 11; bases outside the gene matches: 24. The germline gives CDR1 SNHLY, CDR2 FYNNEI. The CDR3 contains 17 residues. The CDR3 DNA sequence: TGTGCCAGCAGAAGAATGCTCCTAGCGGACAACTACAATGAGCAGTACTTC. Protein product: CASRRMLLADNYNEQYF. Using reference TRBV2 and TRBJ2-5 for the parts outside the CDR3, the full variable domain is EPEVTQTPSHQVTQMGQEVILRCVPISNHLYFYWYRQILGQKVEFLVSFYNNEISEKSEIFDDQFSVERPDGSNFTLKIRSTKLEDSAMYFCASRRMLLADNYNEQYFGPGTRLLVL.

The genes are TRBV5-1 and TRBJ2-3; 13 bases fit TRBD2. The germline CDR1 and CDR2 sequences are SGHRS and YFSETQ. With V trimmed by 4 bases and J by 4 bases, 6 bases remained unmatched. The CDR3 loop spans 16 amino acids. CDR3 residues: CASSPRLAGGSDTQYF. CDR3 nucleotides: TGCGCCAGCAGCCCCCGACTAGCGGGGGGATCAGATACGCAGTATTTT.

The gene calls are TRBV29-1 and TRBJ1-3, with D possibly matching TRBD1 (5 bases). In germline, CDR1 is SQVTM, CDR2 ANQGSEA. Deletions cut 2 bases from V and 8 bases from J, with 7 bases between. This CDR3 is 11 amino acids long. The CDR3 bases are TGCAGCGTTGAAAGGGGAGACACCATATATTTT. Protein: CSVERGDTIYF.

This clonotype showed up just a few times. This chain uses TRBV5-1 with TRBJ2-5, with 10 bases lining up with TRBD1. Germline trimming cut 4 bases from V and 3 bases from J; bases unmatched to any gene: 9. Per the germline V gene, CDR1 is SGHRS and CDR2 is YFSETQ. CDR3 length: 16 amino acids. The CDR3 DNA follows: TGCGCCAGCAGCCTACAACCTGGGACAGGGGAAGAGACCCAGTACTTC. Its translation: CASSLQPGTGEETQYF.

As concerns this clonotype: A single base separates this from a much larger clone, so it may be a read error. The CDR3 DNA sequence: TGCGCCAGCAGCCCTAGGACGGAGAACACTGAAGCTTACTTT. Translated: CASSPRTENTEAYF. This chain connects TRBV4-1 to TRBJ1-1; D remains unclear. Germline V gene data show CDR1 as MGHRA and CDR2 as YSYEKL. The CDR3 runs 14 residues.

This clonotype was seen more than once but under ten times. The J gene is TRBJ2-5, the V gene TRBV7-9; D perhaps matches TRBD1 (6 bases). V lost 1 base to trimming and J lost 7 bases, with 19 bases between them. Germline lookup yields CDR1 SEHNR and CDR2 FQNEAQ (reference sequence). The CDR3 is 16 amino acids. This CDR3 is CASSLEQGADRRTQYF. CDR3 in DNA: TGTGCCAGCAGCTTAGAACAGGGTGCTGACCGGAGGACCCAGTACTTC.

On this clonotype: One end of the junction fails to match germline, which may point to a read error. The V gene is TRBV6-2 or TRBV6-3, the J gene TRBJ2-3, with 8 bases aligning to TRBD2. Germline lookup yields CDR1 MNHEY and CDR2 SVGEGT. This CDR3 has 16 residues. CDR3 sequence: CASRTGGALGTDTPYF. The CDR3 bases are TGTGCCAGCAGGACCGGGGGGGCCCTCGGCACAGATACGCCGTATTTT.